The entry that follows covers one T cell receptor (beta chain) sequence. Which antigen it targets is not known. The sample holds no much larger clone one base away, and base qualities are not on file. TCRbeta repertoires were sequenced from genomic DNA with the immunoSEQ hsTCRB assay version 4 in survey mode. Genomic DNA was diluted to roughly 10 ng/uL, and up to roughly 1 ug per sample was used for TCRbeta sequencing. As for the original processing: TCRbeta data were analyzed in ImmunoSeq Analyzer 3.0, with diversity computed on productive nucleotide rearrangements. The improved Chao index was used to estimate lower-bound TCR diversity, and the Gini coefficient was used to estimate clonality using the Immunarch R package. When different nucleotide rearrangements encoded the same CDR3beta amino acid sequence, each rearrangement was treated as a distinct clonotype. Differential abundance analysis identified TCRbeta sequences significantly enriched in antigen-responding cells relative to anti-CD3/anti-CD28-activated cells. GLIPH2 clustered TCRs by predicted peptide-MHC specificity, both within individual participants and across merged participant data sets. Not all clones reach the TCRdb copy of this immuneACCESS table, which keeps in-frame sequences only. Checked studies attribute under half of the gap to unresolved V genes and leave the rest unexplained. Clonal size and the V and J genes are those of that table, whereas D and trimming came from the DNA. Across this sample there are 45,000 or so clones, with around 89% seen only once. The ten largest account for 0.45% to 0.5% of the sample.

The data were obtained in a study of persistence of HIV-infected CD4 T cells (dated by TCRdb to 2020 to 2022). About the full investigation: Suppressive ART had been received by participants for a median of roughly 8 years. Peripheral blood samples of up to roughly 180 mL were taken at multiple time points, with the exception of a couple of participants who underwent leukapheresis at a single time point. Anti-CD3/anti-CD28 stimulation activated a higher proportion of cells, with a lower memory fraction, than antigen stimulation. The study isolated CMV- and HIV-1 Gag-responding CD4+ T cells from ART-treated individuals to examine antigen-driven clonal expansion of HIV-1-infected cells. Proviral sequencing was used to assess clonality among infected cells, whereas TCRbeta sequencing gauged the clonality of all cells within each sorted population. Cross-participant TCR cluster analysis included roughly 8 participants for CMV and about 7 participants for Gag. Paper-wide results and their limitations: Significantly lower TCRbeta richness was observed in CMV- and Gag-responding cells than in anti-CD3/anti-CD28-responding cells, and higher oligoclonality was observed in CMV-responding cells than in CD3/CD28-stimulated and Gag-responding cells. Few individuals were included in the study, and only a limited range of antigens was tested. Within the same sorted populations, TCR oligoclonality correlated with proviral oligoclonality. Restriction of bulk TCR analyses to the rare CMV-responding cells that actually carried HIV-1 proviruses was not possible. Degenerate expanded CDR3beta sequences were enriched in antigen-responding cells, suggesting convergent selection of CD4+ responses to CMV and Gag.

The treatment or condition label of this sample denotes: suppressive antiretroviral therapy. As a nonspecific positive control representing the CD4+ T cell repertoire, cells were stimulated with anti-CD3/anti-CD28 magnetic beads. Responding CD4+ T cells were sorted by upregulation of both CD40 ligand and CD69. HIV-1-infected adults in whom suppressive ART had been started during chronic infection were enrolled as participants. For at least 4 years, the participants' plasma HIV-1 RNA had been undetectable, below 50 copies/mL. To be included, participants needed a CD4+ T cell count above 400 cells/uL and a positive CMV serology. Before stimulation, PBMCs were isolated using density centrifugation and depleted of CD8+ T cells. CD8-depleted PBMCs were stimulated for over 15 hours with anti-CD28/CD49d costimulation, CD40-blocking antibody and enfuvirtide to prevent new infections. Sorting was done on either a Beckman Coulter MoFlo Legacy or an XDP sorter, and propidium iodide was used to exclude dead cells. Genomic DNA was extracted using the QIAamp DNA Mini Kit for samples with more than one million cells and using the Quick-DNA Microprep Kit for all other samples.

Measured from the cysteine to the phenylalanine, the CDR3 is 19 residues long. Left in the record is the CDR3 DNA by itself, 57 bases read in frame from the first base. The V end gives up 5 bases and the J end 3 bases, leaving 12 bases in the junction not matched to a gene. The germline V gene provides CDR1 LGHNA and CDR2 YNFKEQ. Sample: CD4+ T cells sorted from PBMCs after roughly 18-hour stimulation, taken from a patient who received antiretroviral therapy. Interpreted using the paper, the cell subset or site label stands for: CD40L+CD69+ CD4 T cells responding to anti-CD3/anti-CD28 beads, representing the overall repertoire. The chain is made from TRBV4-2 and TRBJ2-2; 13 central bases correspond to TRBD2. This receptor was obtained from an adult woman with HIV who was CMV-seropositive. The nucleotide sequence reads as follows: TGTGCCAGCAGCTCGCCTCGGTCGACTAGCGGGGGGTACACCGGGGAGCTGTTTTTT. Protein translation: CASSSPRSTSGGYTGELFF.